The clone carrying this T cell receptor (beta chain) showed up just a few times. TCRdb called the 5' RACE reads again in MiXCR, with one record for every CDR3 protein. The table lists around 280,000 distinct CDR3 sequences, about 8% of them singletons. This sample was included in a study of identical twins. These data were also filed under a second study, of yellow fever vaccine responses in identical twins.

Source material: memory (CD45RO+) T cells sorted from blood. This clonotype was sampled from a woman younger than 35 in good health.

Written as DNA, the CDR3 is TGTGCCACCGGGCCAAGACTAGATTTTTACCCCCCCTTCTACGAGCAGTACTTC. Protein: CATGPRLDFYPPFYEQYF. The rearrangement links TRBV15 to TRBJ2-7, with a weak D call TRBD2 (6 bases). Germline-derived CDR1 and CDR2 are LNHNV and YYDKDF (reference sequence). The CDR3 consists of 18 residues. V was trimmed by 8 bases and J by 3 bases, leaving 29 bases between them.